The 6 T cell receptor beta chains reported below all come from one sample, sequenced in a study of technical replicates of blood from a handful of donors (dated by TCRdb to about 2017). The receptor library was made with the immunoSEQ multiplex PCR assay. Here the immuneACCESS table is served through TCRdb, limited to in-frame sequences with V and J called. Missing clones are a known gap in these copies; in checked studies unresolved V genes cover under half, and the rest lacks a known reason. The sample yields 85,000 to 100,000 clones; about 94% were counted once. Over 0.2% of the sample is in the top ten clones. Sample: T cells isolated from PBMCs. These receptors were collected from a human donor in good health.

With regard to this clone: Other DNA sequences in the same sample also yield this CDR3. This chain joins TRBV27 and TRBJ2-3; maybe TRBD2 (5 bases). Trimming pared 2 bases from V and 0 bases from J, leaving 6 bases between. CDR1 is MNHEY, CDR2 SMNVEV, per germline (reference sequence). There are 14 residues in the CDR3. CDR3 in DNA: TGTGCCAGCAGTTTAGGACTCAGCACAGATACGCAGTATTTT. Its translation is CASSLGLSTDTQYF.

The rearrangement joins TRBV4-1 to TRBJ2-1; tentative D call: TRBD1 (5 bases). The V end lost 2 bases, the J end lost 5 bases, and 19 bases lay between the germline ends. The CDR3 is made up of 17 amino acids. Germline V lookup: CDR1 MGHRA, CDR2 YSYEKL. The CDR3 DNA follows: TGCGCCAGCAGCCAACCAATTCAGGGAAAGTATAACAATGAGCAGTTCTTC. Translation: CASSQPIQGKYNNEQFF.

The rearrangement uses TRBV5-1 and TRBJ2-7, with TRBD2 identical over 10 bases. Germline CDR1 and CDR2: SGHRS and YFSETQ. The J segment lost 4 bases and the V segment lost 3 bases, leaving 4 bases of the junction unmatched. The CDR3 extends over 14 amino acids. CDR3 residues: CASSSGTSAYEQYF. Here the CDR3 DNA reads TGCGCCAGCAGCTCCGGGACTAGCGCTTACGAGCAGTACTTC.

V is TRBV30 and J is TRBJ2-2; TRBD2 aligns across 12 bases. The CDR3 sequence is 15 residues long. Germline V gives CDR1 GTSNPN, CDR2 SVGIG (reference sequence). After removal of 0 bases from V and 7 bases from J, the junction contained 3 bases not matched to a gene. Here the CDR3 DNA reads TGTGCCTGGAGTGTCCAGACTAGCGGGGGCGGGGAGCTGTTTTTT. Translated: CAWSVQTSGGGELFF.

V usage is TRBV28 and J usage is TRBJ1-2; D is possibly TRBD1 (5 bases). The CDR3 spans 12 residues. The V gene's germline CDR1 is MDHEN and CDR2 SYDVKM. V was shortened by 6 bases and J by 5 bases, with 10 bases between the two germline ends. The CDR3 coding sequence is TGTGCCAGCAGACCGACAGAGTATGGCTACACCTTC. This codes for CASRPTEYGYTF.

The rearrangement links TRBV6-5 to TRBJ1-3; no definite D call. The CDR3 sequence is 13 residues long. Trimming pared 6 bases from V and 2 bases from J, leaving 8 bases between. CDR1 and CDR2 from the germline V gene are MNHEY and SVGAGI. The CDR3 DNA reads as TGTGCCAGCAGGGTTTCAGCTGGAAACACCATATATTTT. It specifies CASRVSAGNTIYF.